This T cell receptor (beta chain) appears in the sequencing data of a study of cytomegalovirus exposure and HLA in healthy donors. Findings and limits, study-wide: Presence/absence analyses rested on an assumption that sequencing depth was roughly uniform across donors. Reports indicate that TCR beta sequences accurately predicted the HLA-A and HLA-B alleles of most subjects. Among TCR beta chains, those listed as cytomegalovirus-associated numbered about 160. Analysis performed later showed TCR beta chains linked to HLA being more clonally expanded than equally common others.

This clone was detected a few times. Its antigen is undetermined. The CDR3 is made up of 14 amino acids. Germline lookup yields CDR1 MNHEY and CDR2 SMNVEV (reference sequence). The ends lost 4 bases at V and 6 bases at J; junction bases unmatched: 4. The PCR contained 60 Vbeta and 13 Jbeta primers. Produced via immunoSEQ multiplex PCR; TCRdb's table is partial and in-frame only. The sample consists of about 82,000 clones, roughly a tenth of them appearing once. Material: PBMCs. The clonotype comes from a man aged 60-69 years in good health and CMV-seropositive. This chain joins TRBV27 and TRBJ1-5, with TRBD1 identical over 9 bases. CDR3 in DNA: TGTGCCAGCAGTTCCGGACAGGGGTTTCAGCCCCAGCATTTT. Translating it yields CASSSGQGFQPQHF.